This T cell receptor (beta chain) was retrieved from a study of graft-versus-host responses after intestinal transplantation. Clones were read by immunoSEQ multiplex PCR, and TCRdb kept only the in-frame ones, dropping some. The data hold over 45,000 clones, with over 85% observed a single time. Trimming took 7 bases from V and 3 from J, leaving 7 bases between them. The CDR3 has 12 amino acids. CDR1 is MDHEN, CDR2 SYDVKM, per germline. This clonotype originated in a human patient who received an intestinal transplant, so some T cells may come from the graft donor. The sample was PBMCs, taken 750 to 850 days after a first intestinal transplant, on the day of a second. The rearrangement links TRBV28 to TRBJ1-5; D gene uncertain. Here the CDR3 reads CASNSNNQPQHF. DNA of the CDR3: TGTGCCAGCAACAGCAACAATCAGCCCCAGCATTTT.